This T cell receptor (beta chain) is drawn from a study of STAT5B mutations in CD4+ large granular lymphocyte leukemia. As for the study in general: Among healthy controls, a particular HLA allele went with more CDR3 'QG' motifs.

This clone showed up just a few times. The antigen is undetermined. This was a survey-level run. Only in-frame clones appear in the TCRdb table, and some are missing; sequencing was by immunoSEQ multiplex PCR. Found here are over 30,000 clones, roughly 76% of them singletons; the top ten hold about 4.4%. Broader study findings: Compared with healthy controls (2/35), patient top clones favored TRBV06 (8/27). The CD4+ versus CD8+ T-LGLL clonality difference may reflect limited sample size.

Germline trimming cut 2 bases from V and 4 bases from J; bases unmatched to any gene: 5. Germline-derived CDR1 and CDR2 are MNHEY and SVGAGI. The CDR3 has 15 amino acids. This sequence joins TRBV6-5 and TRBJ1-1; TRBD1 agrees at 9 bases. The source material was CD4+ T cells from blood buffy coats. The TCR originated in a human donor in good health. The CDR3 sequence is CASSYRDRVSTEAFF. The CDR3 nucleotides are TGTGCCAGCAGTTACAGGGACAGGGTGTCCACTGAAGCTTTCTTT.